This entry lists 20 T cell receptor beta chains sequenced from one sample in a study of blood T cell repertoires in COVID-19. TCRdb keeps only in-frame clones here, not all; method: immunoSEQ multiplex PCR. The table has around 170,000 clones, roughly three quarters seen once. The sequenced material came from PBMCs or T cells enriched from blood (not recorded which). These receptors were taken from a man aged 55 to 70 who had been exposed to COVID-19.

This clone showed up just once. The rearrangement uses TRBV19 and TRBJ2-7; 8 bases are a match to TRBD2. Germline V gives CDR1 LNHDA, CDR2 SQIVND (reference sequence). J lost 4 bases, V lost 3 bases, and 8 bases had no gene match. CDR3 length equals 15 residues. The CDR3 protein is CASSMETSGQYEQYF. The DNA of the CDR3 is TGTGCCAGTAGTATGGAAACTAGCGGACAATACGAGCAGTACTTC.

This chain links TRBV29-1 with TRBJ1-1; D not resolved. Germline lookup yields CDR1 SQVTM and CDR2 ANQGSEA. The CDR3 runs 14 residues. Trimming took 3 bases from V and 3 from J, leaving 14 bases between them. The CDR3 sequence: CSVDSGFLDTEAFF. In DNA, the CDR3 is TGCAGCGTTGATTCGGGGTTTCTGGACACTGAAGCTTTCTTT.

Here the CDR3 DNA reads TGTGCCAGCAGTCTTAGCGGACATAGCACAGATACGCAGTATTTT. It yields the protein CASSLSGHSTDTQYF. The chain couples TRBV11-2 to TRBJ2-3; D possibly corresponds to TRBD2 (6 bases). Germline-derived CDR1 and CDR2 are SGHAT and FQNNGV. Trimming pared 6 bases from V and 0 bases from J, leaving 13 bases between. The CDR3 is 15 amino acids.

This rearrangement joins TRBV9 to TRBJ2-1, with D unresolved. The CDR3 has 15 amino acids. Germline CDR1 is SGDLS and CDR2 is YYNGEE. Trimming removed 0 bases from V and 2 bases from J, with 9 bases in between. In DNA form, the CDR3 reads TGTGCCAGCAGCGTAGGGGTCGGAGCCTACAATGAGCAGTTCTTC. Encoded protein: CASSVGVGAYNEQFF.

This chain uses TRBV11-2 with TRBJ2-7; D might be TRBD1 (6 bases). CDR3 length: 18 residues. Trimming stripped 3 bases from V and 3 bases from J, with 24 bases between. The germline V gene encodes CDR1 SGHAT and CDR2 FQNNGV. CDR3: CASSFGWGLTPPDYEQYF. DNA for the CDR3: TGTGCCAGCAGCTTTGGATGGGGGCTAACTCCCCCGGACTACGAGCAGTACTTC.

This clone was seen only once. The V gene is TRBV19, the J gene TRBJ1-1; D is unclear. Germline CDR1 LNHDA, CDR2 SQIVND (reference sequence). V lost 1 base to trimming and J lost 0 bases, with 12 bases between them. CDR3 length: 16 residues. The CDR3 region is CASSIGGGRLNTEAFF. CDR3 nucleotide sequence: TGTGCCAGTAGTATAGGCGGCGGTCGGCTGAACACTGAAGCTTTCTTT.

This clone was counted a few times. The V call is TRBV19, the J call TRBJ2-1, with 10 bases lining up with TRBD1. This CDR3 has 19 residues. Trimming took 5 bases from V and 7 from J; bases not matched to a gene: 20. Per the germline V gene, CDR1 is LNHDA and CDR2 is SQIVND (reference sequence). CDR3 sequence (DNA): TGTGCCAGTAGTCCAAACCGACAGGGGGCGGGAGCAGGTCGGAATGAGCAGTTCTTC. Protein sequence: CASSPNRQGAGAGRNEQFF.

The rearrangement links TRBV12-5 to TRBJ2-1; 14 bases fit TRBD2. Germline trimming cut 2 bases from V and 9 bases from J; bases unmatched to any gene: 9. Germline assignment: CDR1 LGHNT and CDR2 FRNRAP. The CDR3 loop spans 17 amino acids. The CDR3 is CASGLTSGLAGVSEQFF. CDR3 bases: TGTGCTAGTGGTTTGACGTCGGGACTAGCGGGAGTATCTGAGCAGTTCTTC.

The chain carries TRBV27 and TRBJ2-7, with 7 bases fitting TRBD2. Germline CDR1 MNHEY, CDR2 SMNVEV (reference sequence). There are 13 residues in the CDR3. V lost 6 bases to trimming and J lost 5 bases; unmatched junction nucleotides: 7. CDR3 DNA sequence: TGTGCCAGCAGCACGGGGGGTTACGACGAGCAGTACTTC. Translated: CASSTGGYDEQYF.

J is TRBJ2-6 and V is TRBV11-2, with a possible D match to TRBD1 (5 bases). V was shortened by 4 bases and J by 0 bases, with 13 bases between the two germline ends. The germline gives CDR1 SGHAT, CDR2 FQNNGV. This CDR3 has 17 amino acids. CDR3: CASSYSTTGSGANVLTF. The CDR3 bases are TGTGCCAGCAGCTACAGCACTACAGGCTCTGGGGCCAACGTCCTGACTTTC.

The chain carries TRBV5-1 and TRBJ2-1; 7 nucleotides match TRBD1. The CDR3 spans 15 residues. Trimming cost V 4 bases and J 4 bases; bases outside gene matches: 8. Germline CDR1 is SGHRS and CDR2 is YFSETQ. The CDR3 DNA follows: TGCGCCAGCAGCCGAGCCGGGACAGAGTACAATGAGCAGTTCTTC. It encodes CASSRAGTEYNEQFF.

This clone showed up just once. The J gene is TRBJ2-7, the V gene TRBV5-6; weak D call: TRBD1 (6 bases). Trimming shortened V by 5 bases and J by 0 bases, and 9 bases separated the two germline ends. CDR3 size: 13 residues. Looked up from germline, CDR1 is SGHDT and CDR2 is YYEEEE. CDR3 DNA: TGTGCCAGCAGGGGGGACACCTCCTACGAGCAGTACTTC. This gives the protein CASRGDTSYEQYF.

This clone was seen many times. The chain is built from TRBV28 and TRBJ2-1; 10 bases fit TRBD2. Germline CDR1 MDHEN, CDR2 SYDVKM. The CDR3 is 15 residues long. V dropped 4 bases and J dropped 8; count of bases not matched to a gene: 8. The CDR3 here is CASSSTAGGPYEQFF. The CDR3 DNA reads TGTGCCAGCAGTTCGACAGCGGGAGGGCCGTATGAGCAGTTCTTC.

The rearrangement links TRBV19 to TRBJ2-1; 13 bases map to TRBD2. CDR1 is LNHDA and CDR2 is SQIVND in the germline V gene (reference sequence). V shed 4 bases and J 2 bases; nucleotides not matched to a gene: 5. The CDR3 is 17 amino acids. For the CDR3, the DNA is TGTGCCAGTAGTACCCGGGGACTAGCGGGACCCTACAATGAGCAGTTCTTC. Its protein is CASSTRGLAGPYNEQFF.

The CDR3 reads CASSSGGWLAGGPFEQFF. DNA of the CDR3: TGTGCCAGCAGCTCCGGGGGTTGGTTAGCGGGAGGGCCGTTTGAGCAGTTCTTC. V is TRBV28 and J is TRBJ2-1; 11 nucleotides match TRBD2. The CDR3 spans 18 residues. CDR1 and CDR2 (germline): MDHEN, SYDVKM. J gave up 9 bases and V 6 bases, and 19 bases lay outside the gene matches.

CDR3 residues: CAWSAFRQGGKNIQYF. The CDR3 nucleotides read TGTGCCTGGAGTGCATTCCGACAGGGGGGAAAAAACATTCAGTACTTC. This chain uses TRBV30 with TRBJ2-4; 9 positions match TRBD1. Per the germline V gene, CDR1 is GTSNPN and CDR2 is SVGIG (reference sequence). The CDR3 runs to 16 residues. The trim removed 1 base at V and 4 bases at J, leaving 8 bases unmatched.

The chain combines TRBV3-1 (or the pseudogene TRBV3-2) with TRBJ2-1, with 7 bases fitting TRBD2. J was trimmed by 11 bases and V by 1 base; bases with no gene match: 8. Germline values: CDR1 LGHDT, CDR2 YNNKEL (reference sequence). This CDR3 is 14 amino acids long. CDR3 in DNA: TGTGCCAGCAGCCAAGGGGCGAGACTAGCAAAGCAGTTCTTC. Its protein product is CASSQGARLAKQFF.

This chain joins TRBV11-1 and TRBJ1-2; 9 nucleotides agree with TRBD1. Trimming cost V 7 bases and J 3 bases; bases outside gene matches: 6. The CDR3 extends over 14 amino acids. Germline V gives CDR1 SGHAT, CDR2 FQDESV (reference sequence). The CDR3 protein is CASTSTGGDYGYTF. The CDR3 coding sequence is TGTGCCAGCACTTCGACAGGGGGGGACTATGGCTACACCTTC.

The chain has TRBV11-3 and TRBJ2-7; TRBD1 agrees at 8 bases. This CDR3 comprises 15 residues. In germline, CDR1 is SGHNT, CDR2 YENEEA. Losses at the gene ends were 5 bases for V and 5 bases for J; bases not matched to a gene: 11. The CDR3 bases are TGTGCCAGCAGCCAAGGACAGGGAGTAGCCCACGAGCAGTACTTC. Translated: CASSQGQGVAHEQYF.

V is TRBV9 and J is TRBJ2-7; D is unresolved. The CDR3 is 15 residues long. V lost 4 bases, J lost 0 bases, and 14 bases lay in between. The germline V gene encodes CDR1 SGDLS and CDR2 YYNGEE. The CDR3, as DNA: TGTGCCAGCAGCCCAGACTTGCCAAGCTCCTACGAGCAGTACTTC. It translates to CASSPDLPSSYEQYF.